The next 28 T cell receptor beta chains were all read from a single sample in a study of T cells after yellow fever vaccination. TCRdb passed the 5' RACE reads through MiXCR, listing each CDR3 protein once. The sample has 240,000 or so distinct CDR3 sequences, roughly 7.2% seen once; the top ten hold over 0.65%. Specimen: CD4+ T cells sorted from PBMCs, collected 15 days after the yellow fever booster vaccination. The receptor set was obtained from a man aged 25-40 years who received the YFV17D yellow fever vaccine.

The chain has TRBV7-9 and TRBJ1-1; no definite D call. The CDR3 extends over 17 amino acids. Trimming cost V 3 bases and J 0 bases, with 17 bases left between them. CDR1 is SEHNR and CDR2 is FQNEAQ in the germline V gene (reference sequence). The CDR3 coding sequence is TGTGCCAGCAGCTTGCCACCGGGAGAGCCGATGAACACTGAAGCTTTCTTT. Protein sequence: CASSLPPGEPMNTEAFF.

V and J are TRBV6-1 and TRBJ2-7; possible D gene TRBD2, 6 bases. Germline assignment: CDR1 MNHNS and CDR2 SASEGT. Between the trimmed V and J ends, which lost 6 bases and 0 bases, there was a span of 15 bases. The CDR3 has 15 amino acids. CDR3 bases: TGTGCCAGCAGCCGGGACTTCGGGAGCTCCTACGAGCAGTACTTC. It translates to CASSRDFGSSYEQYF.

Ten or more counts support this clonotype. The chain uses TRBV15 and TRBJ2-7; weak D call: TRBD1 (6 bases). The germline CDR1 and CDR2 sequences are LNHNV and YYDKDF (reference sequence). Trimming shortened V by 5 bases and J by 3 bases, and 11 bases separated the two germline ends. The CDR3 consists of 13 residues. CDR3 loop: CATSRGTNYEQYF. Written as DNA, the CDR3 is TGTGCCACCAGCCGAGGGACAAACTACGAGCAGTACTTC.

This clonotype came up a few times. This chain links TRBV29-1 with TRBJ2-1; D remains unclear. V was shortened by 7 bases and J by 4 bases, with 11 bases between the two germline ends. The germline gives CDR1 SQVTM, CDR2 ANQGSEA. The CDR3 runs 12 residues. CDR3 amino acids: CSALAAYNEQFF. CDR3 DNA: TGCAGCGCACTCGCGGCATACAATGAGCAGTTCTTC.

This clonotype was seen only a few times. V is TRBV5-4 and J is TRBJ2-7; D is perhaps TRBD2 (5 bases). V was pared by 0 bases and J by 5 bases, with 12 bases between. Germline values: CDR1 SGHNT, CDR2 YYREEE (reference sequence). The CDR3 has 14 amino acids. For the CDR3, the DNA is TGTGCCAGCAGCTTGGTAGGTAGCGAAAACGAGCAGTACTTC. The encoded protein is CASSLVGSENEQYF.

This clonotype has only one observation. This clone may be a read error of a much larger clone one base away. The V and J genes are TRBV5-1 and TRBJ2-3; 10 positions agree with TRBD2. CDR3 size: 16 residues. The germline gives CDR1 SGHRS, CDR2 YFSETQ. The CDR3, as DNA: TGCGCCACCAGCTCCGGACTAGCGGCTAGCACAGATACGCAGTATTTT. It encodes CATSSGLAASTDTQYF. The whole variable domain, remainder taken from reference TRBV5-1 and TRBJ2-3, is KAGVTQTPRYLIKTRGQQVTLSCSPISGHRSVSWYQQTPGQGLQFLFEYFSETQRNKGNFPGRFSGRQFSNSRSEMNVSTLELGDSALYLCATSSGLAASTDTQYFGPGTRLTVL.

Here the CDR3 DNA reads TGCGCCAGCAGCTTGCGATCAGACACCCTTATTACCGAGCAGTACTTC. Encoded protein: CASSLRSDTLITEQYF. The chain has TRBV5-1 and TRBJ2-7, with D unresolved. Germline CDR1 reads SGHRS; CDR2 reads YFSETQ. The CDR3 sequence is 16 residues long. The V end lost 1 base, the J end lost 6 bases, and 20 bases lay between the germline ends.

The V gene is TRBV4-3, the J gene TRBJ2-1; TRBD2 matches 10 bases. V shed 0 bases, J shed 14 bases, and the junction held 10 bases outside the gene matches. Germline CDR1 is LGHNA and CDR2 is YSLEER. The CDR3 consists of 15 residues. The CDR3 DNA follows: TGCGCCAGCAGCCAAGACCTAGCGGGAGAGGGGGAGAAGTTCTTC. This gives the protein CASSQDLAGEGEKFF.

The gene calls are TRBV20-1 and TRBJ2-7; TRBD2 aligns across 9 bases. Trimming at V came to 7 bases and at J to 3 bases, leaving 7 bases not matched to a gene. Looked up from germline, CDR1 is DFQATT and CDR2 is SNEGSKA (reference sequence). The length of the CDR3 is 13 residues. In DNA, the CDR3 is TGCAGTGTCATAGCGGGAGACCGCTACGAGCAGTACTTC. It encodes CSVIAGDRYEQYF.

This clonotype was detected only a few times. The chain combines TRBV20-1 with TRBJ1-2, with D uncertain. Germline CDR1 and CDR2: DFQATT and SNEGSKA (reference sequence). Trimming left V 6 bases short and J 3 bases short, with 11 bases between. The CDR3 has 12 amino acids. This CDR3 reads CSAGAADYGYTF. In DNA form, the CDR3 reads TGCAGTGCCGGTGCGGCCGACTATGGCTACACCTTC.

This clonotype was seen many times. The chain employs TRBV5-1 and TRBJ2-1; D not resolved. The V end lost 2 bases, the J end lost 10 bases, and 7 bases lay between the germline ends. This CDR3 region has 11 residues. Germline values: CDR1 SGHRS, CDR2 YFSETQ. CDR3: CASSLVREQFF. The CDR3 DNA sequence: TGCGCCAGCAGCTTAGTTCGGGAGCAGTTCTTC.

This clonotype was recorded at least ten times. The chain combines TRBV5-5 with TRBJ2-3; 12 bases are a match to TRBD1. The germline gives CDR1 SGHKS, CDR2 YYEKEE (reference sequence). J was trimmed by 3 bases and V by 2 bases; bases with no gene match: 7. The CDR3 runs to 17 residues. CDR3 region: CASSLYWGQGATDTQYF. The CDR3 DNA is TGTGCCAGCAGCTTATATTGGGGACAGGGGGCAACAGATACGCAGTATTTT.

This clonotype was picked up a small number of times. V usage is TRBV5-1 and J usage is TRBJ2-7; D call uncertain. The CDR3 covers 12 residues. V lost 1 base and J 5 bases, leaving 7 bases between the germline ends. Germline V lookup: CDR1 SGHRS, CDR2 YFSETQ. The CDR3 coding sequence is TGCGCCAGCAGCTTGAATCTCGACGAGCAGTACTTC. Translation gives CASSLNLDEQYF.

Regarding this clonotype: This sequence may be a read error, since a much larger clone differs from it by one base. V usage is TRBV29-1 and J usage is TRBJ2-7; no clear D. Looked up from germline, CDR1 is SQVTM and CDR2 is ANQGSEA. The CDR3 is 12 residues long. V lost 4 bases and J 1 base, leaving 8 bases between the germline ends. This CDR3 reads CSVVAVSYEQYF. The CDR3 DNA follows: TGCAGCGTTGTGGCAGTGTCCTACGAGCAGTACTTC.

CDR3 sequence (DNA): TGTGCCAGCTCACCACAGGGGGCCGAGCAGTACTTC. Translated, it gives CASSPQGAEQYF. The V and J genes are TRBV18 and TRBJ2-7; the match to TRBD1 covers 7 bases. CDR3 size: 12 residues. V trimming: 1 base; J trimming: 6 bases; junction bases outside the gene matches: 0. CDR1 and CDR2 from the germline V gene are KGHSH and LQKENI.

This clonotype was found many times. The genes are TRBV7-9 and TRBJ2-3, with D maybe TRBD1 (5 bases). V lost 3 bases and J lost 2, with 15 bases in between. The CDR3 has 16 residues. Germline lookup yields CDR1 SEHNR and CDR2 FQNEAQ (reference sequence). CDR3 in amino acids: CASSLSQGYPTDTQYF. CDR3 nucleotides: TGTGCCAGCAGCTTGTCTCAGGGATACCCCACAGATACGCAGTATTTT.

This clonotype was observed many times. The rearrangement joins TRBV29-1 to TRBJ2-3, with 9 bases matching TRBD2. CDR3 length equals 14 residues. V trimming: 6 bases; J trimming: 6 bases; junction bases outside the gene matches: 10. The germline CDR1 and CDR2 sequences are SQVTM and ANQGSEA. For the CDR3, the DNA is TGCAGCGTGAGACGCGGGAGGGCCAGCGATACGCAGTATTTT. Translating gives CSVRRGRASDTQYF.

In its sample, this clonotype was seen a few times. The chain uses TRBV5-1 and TRBJ2-7; perhaps D is TRBD1 or TRBD2 (5 bases each). V shed 4 bases and J shed 0 bases, with 14 bases lying between them. The CDR3 runs to 15 residues. Germline lookup yields CDR1 SGHRS and CDR2 YFSETQ. The CDR3 DNA sequence: TGCGCCAGCAGCGGGGGACGGTCTCCCTCCTACGAGCAGTACTTC. Translation gives CASSGGRSPSYEQYF.

The V call is TRBV19, the J call TRBJ1-4; TRBD1 might be the D (5 bases). Trimming removed 3 bases at V and 4 bases at J, with 9 bases between. This CDR3 spans 14 amino acids. The V gene's germline CDR1 is LNHDA and CDR2 SQIVND (reference sequence). CDR3 in amino acids: CASSIGGLNEKLFF. The CDR3 coding sequence is TGTGCCAGTAGTATCGGGGGTCTTAATGAAAAACTGTTTTTT. The full variable domain, rest sourced from reference TRBV19 and TRBJ1-4, is DGGITQSPKYLFRKEGQNVTLSCEQNLNHDAMYWYRQDPGQGLRLIYYSQIVNDFQKGDIAEGYSVSREKKESFPLTVTSAQKNPTAFYLCASSIGGLNEKLFFGSGTQLSVL.

A word on this clonotype: One end of the junction is discordant with germline, which a read error may explain. CDR3 amino acids: CCAIEMGPSAYYNEQFF. For the CDR3, the DNA is TGCTGTGCAATAGAGATGGGGCCTAGCGCTTACTACAATGAGCAGTTCTTC. J is TRBJ2-1 and V is TRBV20-1, with TRBD2 as a possible D gene (6 bases). Germline V gene lookup returns CDR1 DFQATT and CDR2 SNEGSKA (reference sequence). CDR3 length equals 17 residues.

This clonotype was seen only a few times. V is TRBV6-1 and J is TRBJ2-7; TRBD1 matches 9 bases. Germline CDR1 reads MNHNS; CDR2 reads SASEGT. The CDR3 is 15 residues long. With 5 bases clipped from V and 3 bases from J, the junction kept 8 bases outside the gene matches. In DNA form, the CDR3 reads TGTGCCAGCAGTCGAGACAGGGGGGCTCTCTACGAGCAGTACTTC. It yields the protein CASSRDRGALYEQYF.

There are a few counts of this clonotype. V is TRBV14 and J is TRBJ2-5; the D is unclear. Trimming cost V 3 bases and J 1 base, with 12 bases left between them. Germline V gives CDR1 SGHDN, CDR2 FVKESK. This CDR3 region has 15 residues. DNA of the CDR3: TGTGCCAGCAGCCAGCAATATGTCTCCCAAGAGACCCAGTACTTC. Translating it yields CASSQQYVSQETQYF.

The chain is built from TRBV5-1 and TRBJ2-2; no clear D. CDR1 is SGHRS, CDR2 YFSETQ, per germline. Between the trimmed V and J ends, which lost 0 bases and 0 bases, there was a span of 6 bases. This CDR3 spans 15 amino acids. This CDR3 reads CASSLDTANTGELFF. CDR3 in DNA: TGCGCCAGCAGCTTGGACACCGCGAACACCGGGGAGCTGTTTTTT.

This clonotype was detected ten times or more. The chain couples TRBV7-2 to TRBJ2-7; D possibly corresponds to TRBD1 (6 bases). Between the trimmed V and J ends, which lost 6 bases and 4 bases, there was a span of 13 bases. CDR1 is SGHTA and CDR2 is FQGNSA in the germline V gene. The CDR3 runs 13 residues. The CDR3 is CASSQATGYEQYF. The CDR3 coding sequence is TGTGCCAGCAGTCAAGCCACAGGGTACGAGCAGTACTTC.

The rearrangement links TRBV24-1 to TRBJ2-3, with 7 positions matching TRBD2. The J segment lost 6 bases and the V segment lost 3 bases, leaving 2 bases of the junction unmatched. The CDR3 consists of 13 residues. Per germline, CDR1 KGHDR and CDR2 SFDVKD. The CDR3 spells CATSDPGRDTQYF. The DNA for the CDR3 is TGTGCCACCAGTGATCCCGGGAGGGATACGCAGTATTTT.

This clonotype was counted only a few times. The gene calls are TRBV5-1 and TRBJ2-3; 8 bases are shared with TRBD2. Germline V gene data show CDR1 as SGHRS and CDR2 as YFSETQ. The CDR3 is made up of 15 amino acids. The V gene end was trimmed by 4 bases and the J gene end by 4 bases; junction bases not matched to a gene: 8. CDR3 in amino acids: CASSALSGNADTQYF. CDR3 in DNA: TGCGCCAGCAGCGCACTTAGCGGGAACGCAGATACGCAGTATTTT.

The genes are TRBV5-1 and TRBJ1-1; 7 bases fit TRBD1. The germline V gene has CDR1 SGHRS and CDR2 YFSETQ. The CDR3 extends over 16 amino acids. V trimming: 6 bases; J trimming: 1 base; junction bases outside the gene matches: 12. As DNA, the CDR3 is TGCGCCAGCACCCGGACAGGAACCCTGGGGAACACTGAAGCTTTCTTT. Its translation: CASTRTGTLGNTEAFF.

In this sample, this clonotype turned up many times. The genes are TRBV4-1 and TRBJ2-2, with 9 positions matching TRBD2. The CDR3 covers 17 residues. V shed 1 base, J shed 4 bases, and the junction held 7 bases outside the gene matches. Germline V gene sequence: CDR1 MGHRA, CDR2 YSYEKL. This CDR3 reads CASSQVVRTSVTGELFF. The CDR3 region has the DNA TGCGCCAGCAGCCAAGTGGTCCGGACTAGCGTCACCGGGGAGCTGTTTTTT.